This T cell receptor (beta chain) was recorded in a study of metastatic and nonmetastatic thyroid tumors. The germline gives CDR1 SGHAT, CDR2 FQNNGV. The CDR3 spans 15 residues. The V gene lost 0 bases and the J gene lost 0 bases, with 8 bases spanning the gap. Thyroid surgery had not been preceded by any treatment in any patient. TCRdb reanalyzed the PCR reads via MiXCR. Here the sample spans under 50,000 clones, around 28% being singletons. Sequencing used blood. The gene calls are TRBV11-2 and TRBJ1-2; D is uncertain. The receptor comes from a male donor with papillary thyroid cancer or a benign thyroid nodule (not recorded which). Some clones in this sample may be carry-over from other donors' samples. For the CDR3, the DNA is TGTGCCAGCAGCTTAGAAGCCGGGACTAACTATGGCTACACCTTC. Its translation: CASSLEAGTNYGYTF.